Listed below are T cell receptor beta chains from one sample, sequenced in a study of CD8+CD57+ T cells in acquired aplastic anemia. TCRdb analysed the reads with MiXCR anew, one entry per CDR3 protein. The sample yields 400,000 to 500,000 distinct CDR3 sequences, 65% to 75% seen once. The sequenced material came from sorted CD4+, CD8+, or CD8+CD57+ T cells (not recorded which) from PBMCs. The receptors were sampled from a human donor in good health, serving as a control. The CDR3 runs from the conserved cysteine through the conserved F or W. Each record gives: V gene, clone size, J gene, D gene, CDR3 protein, CDR3 DNA. A D gene is named only where the DNA matches it firmly. The size entry is marked missing in some rows and otherwise reads once, few, many or a size class.

v_call: TRBV20-1
clone_size: NA
j_call: TRBJ2-5
d_call: NA
cdr3_aa: CSAHPGGRYQETQYF
cdr3_nt: TGCAGTGCACACCCGGGGGGCAGATATCAAGAGACCCAGTACTTC

v_call: TRBV5-1
clone_size: once
j_call: TRBJ1-3
d_call: NA
cdr3_aa: CASSLLASGNTIYF
cdr3_nt: TGTGCCAGCAGCTTATTAGCCTCTGGAAACACCATATATTTT

v_call: TRBV20-1
clone_size: NA
j_call: TRBJ1-6
d_call: TRBD1
cdr3_aa: CSATGGMNSPLHF
cdr3_nt: TGCAGTGCTACAGGGGGCATGAATTCACCCCTCCACTTT

v_call: TRBV6-6
clone_size: many
j_call: TRBJ1-6
d_call: NA
cdr3_aa: CASTRLGTSNSPLHF
cdr3_nt: TGTGCCAGCACCCGATTGGGGACTAGTAATTCACCCCTCCACTTT

v_call: TRBV7-3
clone_size: once
j_call: TRBJ1-2
d_call: NA
cdr3_aa: CASSSPEEGNYGYTF
cdr3_nt: TGTGCCAGCAGCTCCCCGGAAGAGGGTAACTATGGCTACACCTTC

v_call: TRBV7-9
clone_size: NA
j_call: TRBJ1-4
d_call: NA
cdr3_aa: CASSEGTVEDKLFF
cdr3_nt: TGTGCCAGCAGTGAGGGAACAGTGGAGGACAAACTGTTTTTT

v_call: TRBV20-1
clone_size: NA
j_call: TRBJ2-1
d_call: NA
cdr3_aa: CSARTAGPSSSYNEQFF
cdr3_nt: TGCAGTGCAAGAACAGCGGGCCCGAGCAGTTCCTACAATGAGCAGTTCTTC

v_call: TRBV2
clone_size: once
j_call: TRBJ1-1
d_call: TRBD1
cdr3_aa: CASSLQAGGTEAFF
cdr3_nt: TGTGCCAGCAGCTTACAGGCAGGGGGTACTGAAGCTTTCTTT

v_call: TRBV7-2
clone_size: NA
j_call: TRBJ2-2
d_call: TRBD1
cdr3_aa: CASSFQGDNQPQQFF
cdr3_nt: TGTGCCAGCAGCTTCCAGGGGGACAATCAGCCCCAGCAGTTTTTT

v_call: TRBV19
clone_size: many
j_call: TRBJ1-1
d_call: NA
cdr3_aa: CASSIGRRGDTEAFF
cdr3_nt: TGTGCCAGTAGTATCGGGCGTAGAGGGGACACTGAAGCTTTCTTT

v_call: TRBV10-3
clone_size: NA
j_call: TRBJ1-2
d_call: NA
cdr3_aa: CAISESPRGNYGYTF
cdr3_nt: TGTGCCATCAGTGAGTCGCCCAGGGGAAACTATGGCTACACCTTC